These 14 T cell receptor beta chains originate from one sample sequenced in a study of CD4+ T cells in melanoma. Profiled with immunoSEQ multiplex PCR; TCRdb holds only in-frame clones, not every one. The data hold 15,000 or so clones, with 62% observed a single time. Sample: cells from a culture (not recorded whether cultured in vitro). The receptors originated from a human donor with melanoma.

The rearrangement uses TRBV5-1 and TRBJ2-7; D might be TRBD2 (7 bases). CDR3 length: 14 amino acids. Trimming left V 5 bases short and J 3 bases short, with 15 bases between. Per the germline V gene, CDR1 is SGHRS and CDR2 is YFSETQ. CDR3 loop: CASRDEGGNYEQYF. The CDR3 coding sequence is TGCGCCAGCAGGGACGAGGGGGGGAACTACGAGCAGTACTTC.

This chain links TRBV5-1 with TRBJ1-2, with D hard to call. Germline V gene data show CDR1 as SGHRS and CDR2 as YFSETQ. There are 15 residues in the CDR3. V lost 4 bases and J 6 bases, leaving 19 bases between the germline ends. Here the CDR3 reads CASSRQVPGIDGYTF. CDR3 sequence (DNA): TGCGCCAGCAGCCGTCAGGTTCCAGGCATCGATGGCTACACCTTC.

This chain uses TRBV6-1 with TRBJ1-2, with D hard to call. V lost 5 bases, J lost 4 bases, and 17 bases lay in between. CDR1 and CDR2 (germline): MNHNS, SASEGT. This CDR3 spans 15 amino acids. CDR3: CASSLGRAPIYGYTF. The CDR3 bases are TGTGCCAGCAGTCTCGGTAGGGCTCCCATCTATGGCTACACCTTC.

This clone is labeled as medium-sized. The V call is TRBV19, the J call TRBJ1-6; the match to TRBD1 covers 7 bases. CDR3 length: 13 residues. The germline V gene has CDR1 LNHDA and CDR2 SQIVND (reference sequence). The junction had 5 bases not matched to a gene; V was cut back by 5 bases and J by 10 bases. CDR3 residues: CASSETGESPLHF. The CDR3 bases are TGTGCCAGTAGTGAAACAGGGGAATCACCCCTCCACTTT.

This clone occurred a few times. This rearrangement joins TRBV7-6 to TRBJ2-7; D perhaps matches TRBD2 (6 bases). With 5 bases removed from V and 6 bases from J, the gap between germline ends came to 14 bases. The germline V gene has CDR1 SGHVS and CDR2 FNYEAQ. There are 13 residues in the CDR3. CDR3 DNA sequence: TGTGCCAGCAGCATTGGGACTCCCTCCGAGCAGTACTTC. Its protein product is CASSIGTPSEQYF.

This sequence joins TRBV5-4 and TRBJ2-5; D is ambiguous. Germline values: CDR1 SGHNT, CDR2 YYREEE (reference sequence). V was clipped by 0 bases and J by 1 base, with 7 bases between them. The CDR3 covers 14 residues. The CDR3 reads CASSLAGIQETQYF. In DNA form, the CDR3 reads TGTGCCAGCAGCTTGGCTGGGATCCAAGAGACCCAGTACTTC.

About this clone itself: Other DNA sequences in this sample translate to the same CDR3. The chain links TRBV4-2 to TRBJ2-2, with a possible D match to TRBD2 (5 bases). Germline CDR1 reads LGHNA; CDR2 reads YNFKEQ. The CDR3 contains 14 residues. Trimming removed 4 bases at V and 5 bases at J, with 11 bases between. The CDR3 DNA reads TGTGCCAGCAGCCCGAGGACGGGGACCGGGGAGCTGTTTTTT. Protein product: CASSPRTGTGELFF.

Only one count was recorded for this clone. V is TRBV25-1 and J is TRBJ2-3; D is ambiguous. The CDR3 consists of 14 residues. With 2 bases removed from V and 5 bases from J, the gap between germline ends came to 11 bases. CDR1 is MGHDK and CDR2 is SYGVNS in the germline V gene. The CDR3 nucleotides are TGTGCCAGCAGTGAACCGGGCCCTCTAGATACGCAGTATTTT. Translating gives CASSEPGPLDTQYF.

The chain is built from TRBV4-2 and TRBJ2-1; no clear D. Between the trimmed V and J ends, which lost 0 bases and 3 bases, there was a span of 6 bases. In germline, CDR1 is LGHNA, CDR2 YNFKEQ. The CDR3 consists of 14 residues. CDR3 bases: TGTGCCAGCAGCCAAGACGGGCGCTACAATGAGCAGTTCTTC. This sequence encodes CASSQDGRYNEQFF.

The J gene is TRBJ1-2, the V gene TRBV4-2, with 7 bases matching TRBD1. CDR1 is LGHNA, CDR2 YNFKEQ, per germline. This CDR3 is built from 15 residues. Germline trimming cut 1 base from V and 4 bases from J; bases unmatched to any gene: 6. Here the CDR3 reads CASSQATGDGYGYTF. The CDR3 DNA reads as TGTGCCAGCAGCCAAGCCACAGGGGATGGCTATGGCTACACCTTC.

This clone has more than one count but fewer than ten. V is TRBV5-1 and J is TRBJ1-1; TRBD1 matches 7 bases. From germline, CDR1 is SGHRS and CDR2 YFSETQ. Losses at the gene ends were 0 bases for V and 2 bases for J; bases not matched to a gene: 1. The CDR3 contains 14 residues. The CDR3 bases are TGCGCCAGCAGCTTGGAGGGGGCCAACACTGAAGCTTTCTTT. It encodes CASSLEGANTEAFF.

V and J are TRBV11-2 and TRBJ1-1, with D maybe TRBD1 (5 bases). The CDR3 extends over 14 amino acids. V was clipped by 5 bases and J by 0 bases, with 10 bases between them. Per germline, CDR1 SGHAT and CDR2 FQNNGV. The CDR3 region has the DNA TGTGCCAGCAGCCCGGGACGGATGAACACTGAAGCTTTCTTT. Amino acid sequence: CASSPGRMNTEAFF.

This clone was seen a handful of times. The chain has TRBV6-6 and TRBJ1-6; D is unclear. V was shortened by 6 bases and J by 5 bases, with 14 bases between the two germline ends. CDR1 and CDR2 from the germline V gene are MNHNY and SVGAGI (reference sequence). The CDR3 length is 15 residues. The CDR3 sequence is CASRGKDRDNSPLHF. In nucleotides, the CDR3 is TGTGCCAGCAGAGGAAAGGACCGAGATAATTCACCCCTCCACTTT.

The chain couples TRBV11-1 to TRBJ2-1; no definite D call. The CDR3 contains 12 residues. V was cut by 2 bases and J by 5 bases, with 4 bases left in between. Germline CDR1 reads SGHAT; CDR2 reads FQDESV (reference sequence). The CDR3 is CASSLRDNEQFF. The DNA of the CDR3 is TGTGCCAGCAGCTTAAGGGACAATGAGCAGTTCTTC.